Listed here is a single T cell receptor (beta chain). The sample is drawn from a study of blood T cell repertoires in COVID-19. Across the study: Sites in the United States, Italy and Spain provided acute and convalescent COVID-19 samples. Sources were T cells, B-cell-depleted T cells, or PBMCs; the material itself was cDNA or gDNA.

Original data processing: Quantification of nucleated cells was approximated via reference gene primer amplification. Clones were read by immunoSEQ multiplex PCR, and TCRdb kept only the in-frame ones, dropping some. V, J and clone size derive from that table, while D and trimming were established from the DNA sequence. Of about 120,000 clones in the sample, approximately 82% are singletons; the top ten hold 7.5%. This CDR3 has 15 amino acids. The germline V gene has CDR1 SNHLY and CDR2 FYNNEI. The junction had 4 bases not matched to a gene; V was cut back by 3 bases and J by 8 bases. This sequence was found in an older man with active or convalescent COVID-19. The rearrangement joins TRBV2 to TRBJ1-6; 10 positions match TRBD1. Sequencing was done on a sample of peripheral blood. As DNA, the CDR3 is TGTGCCAGCAGTGATCCGGGACAGGGGTATTCACCCCTCCACTTT. It codes for CASSDPGQGYSPLHF. Filled out from reference TRBV2 and TRBJ1-6, the complete variable domain reads EPEVTQTPSHQVTQMGQEVILRCVPISNHLYFYWYRQILGQKVEFLVSFYNNEISEKSEIFDDQFSVERPDGSNFTLKIRSTKLEDSAMYFCASSDPGQGYSPLHFGNGTRLTVT.